This TCR beta chain stems from a study of response to subunit inactivated influenza vaccine. Trimming stripped 0 bases from V and 3 bases from J, with 12 bases between. This CDR3 is 16 amino acids long. CDR1 is KGHSY and CDR2 is FQNENV in the germline V gene. MiXCR, run by TCRdb on the RT-PCR reads, gives a single entry per CDR3 protein. The table records about 480,000 distinct CDR3 sequences, 9.5% to 13% of them present only once. Here the sequenced sample was PBMCs from blood, taken roughly 6 weeks after vaccination. The rearrangement links TRBV16 to TRBJ1-5; D is unclear. This clonotype originated in a man aged 50 to 60 who received an inactivated influenza vaccine. Here the CDR3 reads CASSQSMARPNQPQHF. The CDR3 DNA follows: TGTGCCAGCAGCCAATCCATGGCCAGGCCCAATCAGCCCCAGCATTTT. The complete variable domain, with remaining parts taken from reference TRBV16 and TRBJ1-5, reads GEEVAQTPKHLVRGEGQKAKLYCAPIKGHSYVFWYQQVLKNEFKFLISFQNENVFDETGMPKERFSAKCLPNSPCSLEIQATKLEDSAVYFCASSQSMARPNQPQHFGDGTRLSIL.